This T cell receptor (beta chain) emerged from a study of metastatic and nonmetastatic thyroid tumors. Whole-study results and caveats: According to reports, the diversity of TCR beta was significantly higher in malignant thyroid tumors than in benign nodules, and this held in both blood and tumor samples.

This clone is categorized as medium-sized. Its antigen is unidentified. The CDR3 sequence is 15 residues long. Trimming shortened V by 7 bases and J by 6 bases, and 21 bases separated the two germline ends. All patients reached thyroid surgery having received no treatment beforehand. Authors' processing steps: For papillary thyroid cancer, a distant-metastasis classifier was constructed from CDR3 differences observed across clinicopathological groups. TCRdb ran MiXCR on the PCR reads. TCRdb, not the authors, supplied the V and J calls. This sample has over 25,000 clones, with 16% found just once. The rearrangement uses TRBV12-3 or TRBV12-4 and TRBJ1-2; D might be TRBD1 (6 bases). This TCR came from a female donor with papillary thyroid cancer or a benign thyroid nodule (not recorded which). Some clones in this sample may be carry-over from other donors' samples. The specimen was blood. As DNA, the CDR3 is TGTGCCAGCACCCCCACGCAGGGGATTTTTGATGGCTACACCTTC. Its translation is CASTPTQGIFDGYTF.